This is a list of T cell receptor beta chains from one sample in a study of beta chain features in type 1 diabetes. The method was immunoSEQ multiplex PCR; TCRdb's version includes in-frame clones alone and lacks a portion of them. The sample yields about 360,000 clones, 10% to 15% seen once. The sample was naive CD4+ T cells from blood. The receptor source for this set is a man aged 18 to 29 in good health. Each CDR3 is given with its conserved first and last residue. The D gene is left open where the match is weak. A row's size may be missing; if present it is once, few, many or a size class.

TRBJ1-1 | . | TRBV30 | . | TGTGCCTGGAGCCCTGAGTACACTGAAGCTTTCTTT | CAWSPEYTEAFF
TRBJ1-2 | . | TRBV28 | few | TGTGCCAGCAGTTTATGGTGGACAGTCTATGGCTACACCTTC | CASSLWWTVYGYTF
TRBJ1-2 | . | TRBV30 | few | TGTGCCTGGAGTGCCGGGGGATATAACTATGGCTACACCTTC | CAWSAGGYNYGYTF
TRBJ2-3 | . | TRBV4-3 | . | TGCGCCAGCAGCCAAGGGACCCTCGGGGGGCCCAGCACAGATACGCAGTATTTT | CASSQGTLGGPSTDTQYF
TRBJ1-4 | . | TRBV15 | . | TGTGCCACCAGCAGATTCCCCGGGGAGTGGAATGAAAAACTGTTTTTT | CATSRFPGEWNEKLFF
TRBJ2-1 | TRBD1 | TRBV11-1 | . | TGTGCCAGCAGCTTAACAACGGTAGGGACAGGCTCGAGTCTTGAGCAGTTCTTC | CASSLTTVGTGSSLEQFF
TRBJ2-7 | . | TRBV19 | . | TGTGCCAGTAGTATCGGCGGGAATTCCTACGAGCAGTACTTC | CASSIGGNSYEQYF
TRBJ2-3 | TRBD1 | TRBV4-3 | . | TGCGCTACGGGTGGCAGGGGGTCAGATACGCAGTATTTT | CATGGRGSDTQYF
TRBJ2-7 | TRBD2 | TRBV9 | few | TGTGCCAGCAGCGCCCTAGCGGGAGTTGAGTACGAGCAGTACTTC | CASSALAGVEYEQYF
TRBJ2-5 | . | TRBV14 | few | TGTGCCAGCAGCCAAGGACTGGCCCAAGAGACCCAGTACTTC | CASSQGLAQETQYF
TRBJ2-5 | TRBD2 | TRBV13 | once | TGTGCCAGCAGAAGAGTAGCGGGAGACCCGGGGGAGACCCAGTACTTC | CASRRVAGDPGETQYF
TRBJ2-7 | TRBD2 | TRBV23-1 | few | TGCGCCAGCAGTCAAACAGTTCGACTAGCGGGGGTGACCTACGAGCAGTACTTC | CASSQTVRLAGVTYEQYF
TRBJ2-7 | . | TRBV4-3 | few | TGCGCCAGCAGCCAAACAGGGCCCAGGGGATACGAGCAGTACTTC | CASSQTGPRGYEQYF
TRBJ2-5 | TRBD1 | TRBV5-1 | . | TGCGCCAGCAGCTCGACACTAGGGACAGGGGAGACCCAGTACTTC | CASSSTLGTGETQYF
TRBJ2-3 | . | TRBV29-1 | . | TGCAGCGTTGATTTGAACAGCCCCACAGATACGCAGTATTTT | CSVDLNSPTDTQYF
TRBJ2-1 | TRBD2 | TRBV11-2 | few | TGTGCCAGCAGTTCCATACGGGGGGCGGGAGGGTCCTACAATGAGCAGTTCTTC | CASSSIRGAGGSYNEQFF
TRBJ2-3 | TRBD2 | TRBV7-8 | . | TGTGCCAGCAGCTTCACGCCCGCGGGGGGGCTCCCAGATACGCAGTATTTT | CASSFTPAGGLPDTQYF
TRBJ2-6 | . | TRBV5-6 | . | TGTGCCAGCAGCTTTACTTTCTCTGGGGCCAACGTCCTGACTTTC | CASSFTFSGANVLTF
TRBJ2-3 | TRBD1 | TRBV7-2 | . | TGTGCCAGCAGGAGGACAGGGGGCCCAGATACGCAGTATTTT | CASRRTGGPDTQYF
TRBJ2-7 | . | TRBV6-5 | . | TGTGCCAGCAGTGGCCGGGACACCGTTTACTACGAGCAGTACTTC | CASSGRDTVYYEQYF
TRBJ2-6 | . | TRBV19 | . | TGTGCCAGTAGTACGAGGGGGACCGGGGCCAACGTCCTGACTTTC | CASSTRGTGANVLTF
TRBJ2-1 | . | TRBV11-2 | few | TGTGCCAGCAGCCATATCAGGGGCTCCTACAATGAGCAGTTCTTC | CASSHIRGSYNEQFF
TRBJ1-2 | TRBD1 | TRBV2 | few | TGTGCCAGCAGTGAACTAAGGGGGCTCGACTATGGCTACACCTTC | CASSELRGLDYGYTF
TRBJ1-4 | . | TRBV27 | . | TGTGCCAGCCGACCGGGGGGTGGGGAAAAACTGTTTTTT | CASRPGGGEKLFF
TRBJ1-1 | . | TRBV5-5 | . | TGTGCCAGCAGCTCCACCCCAAGTGGGGCCACTGAAGCTTTCTTT | CASSSTPSGATEAFF
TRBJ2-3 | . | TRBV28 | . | TGTGCCAGCAGTCCCACACCTCTATTACGGGGGACAGATACGCAGTATTTT | CASSPTPLLRGTDTQYF
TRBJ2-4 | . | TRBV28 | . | TGTGCCAGCAGTGAGGGGAGGTGGGGTTCCGGCAAAAACATTCAGTACTTC | CASSEGRWGSGKNIQYF
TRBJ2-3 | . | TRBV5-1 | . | TGCGCCAGCAGCTGGGACACCACAGATACGCAGTATTTT | CASSWDTTDTQYF
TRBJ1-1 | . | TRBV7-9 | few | TGTGCCAGCAGCCGTGGAGGGGCGGTGAACACTGAAGCTTTCTTT | CASSRGGAVNTEAFF
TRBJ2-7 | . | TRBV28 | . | TGTGCCAGCAGTGGAGTAGCGGCGCCCTACGAGCAGTACTTC | CASSGVAAPYEQYF
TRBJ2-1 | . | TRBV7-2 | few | TGTGCCAGCAGCTTAACTCGGCCGGGGATAAACAATGAGCAGTTCTTC | CASSLTRPGINNEQFF
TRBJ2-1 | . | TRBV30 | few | TGTGCCTGGAGTCCTGGGGGCGGCTCCTACAATGAGCAGTTCTTC | CAWSPGGGSYNEQFF
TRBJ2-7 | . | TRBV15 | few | TGTGCCACCAGCAGAGATCGGTACGAGCAGTACTTC | CATSRDRYEQYF
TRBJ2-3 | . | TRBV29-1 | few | TGCAGCGGGCAACAGGGTACTAGCACAGATACGCAGTATTTT | CSGQQGTSTDTQYF
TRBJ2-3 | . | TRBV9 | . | TGTGCCAGCAGCGTCGGACTCCAAAAGGAAGATACGCAGTATTTT | CASSVGLQKEDTQYF
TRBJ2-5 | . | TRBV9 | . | TGTGCCAGCAGCGCAACAAGCGGAACACAAGAGACCCAGTACTTC | CASSATSGTQETQYF
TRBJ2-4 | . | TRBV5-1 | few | TGCGCCAGCAGCTGGGGCGGCCTAGCCAAAAACATTCAGTACTTC | CASSWGGLAKNIQYF
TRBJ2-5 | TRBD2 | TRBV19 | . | TGTGCCAGTAGTATTTTTCTAGCGGGGGCCCAAGAGACCCAGTACTTC | CASSIFLAGAQETQYF
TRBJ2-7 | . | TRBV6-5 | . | TGTGCCAGCAGTTACCGCAGAGGGAACGAGCAGTACTTC | CASSYRRGNEQYF
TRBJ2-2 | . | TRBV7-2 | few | TGTGCCAGCAGCTCACGACTACTAGCTGTGGCCGGGGAGCTGTTTTTT | CASSSRLLAVAGELFF
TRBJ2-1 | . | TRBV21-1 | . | TGTGCCACCCGACTAGCGGACTACTACAATGAGCAGTTCTTC | CATRLADYYNEQFF
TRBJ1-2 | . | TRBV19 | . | TGTGCCAGTAGTGGGGCAGCCTTGGGCTACACCTTC | CASSGAALGYTF
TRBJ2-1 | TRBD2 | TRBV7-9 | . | TGTGCCAGCAGTCACGCAACTAGCGGGGTCTACAATGAGCAGTTCTTC | CASSHATSGVYNEQFF
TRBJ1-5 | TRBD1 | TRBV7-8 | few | TGTGCCAGCAGCGGGGGGACAGGGCTTACTGAGGGCAATCAGCCCCAGCATTTT | CASSGGTGLTEGNQPQHF
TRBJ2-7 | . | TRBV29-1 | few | TGCAGCGTCGCCACGGGGTTAAACGAGCAGTACTTC | CSVATGLNEQYF
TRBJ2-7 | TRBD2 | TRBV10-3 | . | TGTGCCATCAGTGAGTCGGGAGGGTCGACCTACGAGCAGTACTTC | CAISESGGSTYEQYF